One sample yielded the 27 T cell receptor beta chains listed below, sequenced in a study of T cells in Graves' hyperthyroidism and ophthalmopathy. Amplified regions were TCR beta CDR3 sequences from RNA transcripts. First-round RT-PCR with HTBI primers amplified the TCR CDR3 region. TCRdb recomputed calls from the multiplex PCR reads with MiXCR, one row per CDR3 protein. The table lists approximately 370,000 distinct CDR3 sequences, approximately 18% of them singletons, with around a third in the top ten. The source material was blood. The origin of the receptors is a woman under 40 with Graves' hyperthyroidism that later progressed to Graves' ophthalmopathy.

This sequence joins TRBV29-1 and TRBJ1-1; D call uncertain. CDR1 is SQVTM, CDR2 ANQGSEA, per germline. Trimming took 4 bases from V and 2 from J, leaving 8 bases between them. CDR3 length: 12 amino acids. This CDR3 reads CSVVASNTEAFF. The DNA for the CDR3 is TGCAGCGTTGTAGCCAGCAACACTGAAGCTTTCTTT.

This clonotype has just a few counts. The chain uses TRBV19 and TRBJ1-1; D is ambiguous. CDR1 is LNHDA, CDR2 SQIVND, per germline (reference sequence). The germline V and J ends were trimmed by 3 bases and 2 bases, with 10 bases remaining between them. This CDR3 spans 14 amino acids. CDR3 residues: CASSIGPGNTEAFF. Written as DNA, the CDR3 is TGTGCCAGTAGTATTGGTCCAGGAAACACTGAAGCTTTCTTT.

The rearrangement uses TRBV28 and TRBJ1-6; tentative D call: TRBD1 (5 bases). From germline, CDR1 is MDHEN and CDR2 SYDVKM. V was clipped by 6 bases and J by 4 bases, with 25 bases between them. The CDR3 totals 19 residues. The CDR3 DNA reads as TGTGCCAGCAGCCAAGAATCTTGGCAGGGCCTAAGATATAATTCACCCCTCCACTTT. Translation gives CASSQESWQGLRYNSPLHF.

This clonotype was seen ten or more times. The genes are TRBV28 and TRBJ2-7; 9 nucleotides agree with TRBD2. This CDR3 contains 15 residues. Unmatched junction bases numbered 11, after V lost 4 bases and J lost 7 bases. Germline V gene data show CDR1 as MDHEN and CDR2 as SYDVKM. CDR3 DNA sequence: TGTGCCAGCAGTTCCCGACTAGCGGTCGCGGGGGAGCAGTACTTC. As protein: CASSSRLAVAGEQYF.

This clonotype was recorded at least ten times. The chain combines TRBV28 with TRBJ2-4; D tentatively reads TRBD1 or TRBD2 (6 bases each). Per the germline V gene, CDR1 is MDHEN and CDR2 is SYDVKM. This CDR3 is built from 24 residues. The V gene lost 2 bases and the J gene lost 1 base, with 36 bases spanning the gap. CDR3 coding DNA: TGTGCCAGCAGTTTAGCTGTCAGGGGAAAGGGGAGGACACTACCGAGTGCGGCCAAAAACATTCAGTACTTC. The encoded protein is CASSLAVRGKGRTLPSAAKNIQYF.

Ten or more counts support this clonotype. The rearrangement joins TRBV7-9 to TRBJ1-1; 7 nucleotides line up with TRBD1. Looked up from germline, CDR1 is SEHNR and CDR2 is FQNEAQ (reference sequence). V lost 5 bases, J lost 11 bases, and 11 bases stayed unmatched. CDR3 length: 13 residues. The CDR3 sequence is CASSPRTGSSAFF. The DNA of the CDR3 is TGTGCCAGCAGCCCCAGGACAGGTTCGTCGGCTTTCTTT.

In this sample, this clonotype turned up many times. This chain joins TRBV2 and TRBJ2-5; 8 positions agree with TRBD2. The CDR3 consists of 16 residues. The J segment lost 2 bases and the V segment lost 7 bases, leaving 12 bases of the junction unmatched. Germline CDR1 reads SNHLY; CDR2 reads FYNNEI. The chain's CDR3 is CASTGWSGGLQETQYF. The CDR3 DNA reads TGTGCCAGCACCGGGTGGAGCGGGGGTCTACAAGAGACCCAGTACTTC.

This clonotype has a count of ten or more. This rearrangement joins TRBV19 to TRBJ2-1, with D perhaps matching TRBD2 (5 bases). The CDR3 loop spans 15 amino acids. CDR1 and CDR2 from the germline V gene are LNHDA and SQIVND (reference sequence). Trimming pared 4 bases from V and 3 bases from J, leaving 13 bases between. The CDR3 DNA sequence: TGTGCCAGTAGTACAGTAGGGAGCTTCTACAATGAGCAGTTCTTC. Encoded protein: CASSTVGSFYNEQFF. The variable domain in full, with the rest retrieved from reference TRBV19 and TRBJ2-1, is DGGITQSPKYLFRKEGQNVTLSCEQNLNHDAMYWYRQDPGQGLRLIYYSQIVNDFQKGDIAEGYSVSREKKESFPLTVTSAQKNPTAFYLCASSTVGSFYNEQFFGPGTRLTVL.

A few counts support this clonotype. The CDR3 spells CASGTSDSYEQYF. The CDR3 DNA sequence: TGTGCCAGCGGGACTAGTGACTCCTACGAGCAGTACTTC. This sequence joins TRBV2 and TRBJ2-7; 8 positions match TRBD2. Germline-derived CDR1 and CDR2 are SNHLY and FYNNEI. Trimming cost V 8 bases and J 0 bases; bases outside gene matches: 3. This CDR3 has 13 amino acids.

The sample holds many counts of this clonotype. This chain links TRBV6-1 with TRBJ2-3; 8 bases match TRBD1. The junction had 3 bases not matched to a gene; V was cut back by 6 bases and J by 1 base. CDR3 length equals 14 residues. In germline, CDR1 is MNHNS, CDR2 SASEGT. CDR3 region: CASRPGQGTDTQYF. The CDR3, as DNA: TGTGCCAGCAGGCCGGGACAGGGCACAGATACGCAGTATTTT.

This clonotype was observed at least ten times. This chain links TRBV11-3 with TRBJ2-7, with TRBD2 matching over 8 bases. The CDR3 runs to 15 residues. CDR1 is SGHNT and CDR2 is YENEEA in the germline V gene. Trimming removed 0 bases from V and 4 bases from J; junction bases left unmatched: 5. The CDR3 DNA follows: TGTGCCAGCAGCTTAGAGAGAAGCGGGAGTTACGAGCAGTACTTC. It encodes CASSLERSGSYEQYF.

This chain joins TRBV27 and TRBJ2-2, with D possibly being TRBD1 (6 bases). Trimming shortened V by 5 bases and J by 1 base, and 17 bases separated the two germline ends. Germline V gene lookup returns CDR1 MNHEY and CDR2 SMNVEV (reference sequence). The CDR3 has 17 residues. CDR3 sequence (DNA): TGTGCCAGCAGTCGACGACCCCCGGGACAGAACACCGGGGAGCTGTTTTTT. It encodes CASSRRPPGQNTGELFF.

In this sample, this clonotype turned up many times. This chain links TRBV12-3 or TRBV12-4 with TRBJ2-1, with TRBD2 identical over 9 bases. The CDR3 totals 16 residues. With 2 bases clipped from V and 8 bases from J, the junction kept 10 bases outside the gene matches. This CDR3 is CASSLSAAGGIYEQFF. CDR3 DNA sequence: TGTGCCAGCAGTTTATCAGCAGCGGGGGGCATCTATGAGCAGTTCTTC.

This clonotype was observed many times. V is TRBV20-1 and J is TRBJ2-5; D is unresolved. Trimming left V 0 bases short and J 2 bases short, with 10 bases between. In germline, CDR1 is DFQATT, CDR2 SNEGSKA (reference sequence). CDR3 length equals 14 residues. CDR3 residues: CSAREMITQETQYF. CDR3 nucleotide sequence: TGCAGTGCTAGAGAAATGATAACGCAAGAGACCCAGTACTTC.

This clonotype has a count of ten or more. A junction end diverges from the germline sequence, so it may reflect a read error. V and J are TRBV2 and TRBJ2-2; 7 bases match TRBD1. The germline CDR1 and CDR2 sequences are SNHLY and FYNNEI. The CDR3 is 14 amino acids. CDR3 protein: CASIEGAKTGELFF. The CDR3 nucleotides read TGTGCCAGCATTGAGGGGGCGAAGACCGGGGAGCTGTTTTTT.

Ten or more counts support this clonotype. This CDR3 is CSVETSLGLAGGDNEQFF. CDR3 DNA: TGCAGCGTTGAAACGTCCCTGGGACTAGCGGGAGGAGACAATGAGCAGTTCTTC. The gene calls are TRBV29-1 and TRBJ2-1, with TRBD2 matching over 15 bases. The J segment lost 5 bases and the V segment lost 2 bases, leaving 10 bases of the junction unmatched. This CDR3 spans 18 amino acids. The germline V gene encodes CDR1 SQVTM and CDR2 ANQGSEA.

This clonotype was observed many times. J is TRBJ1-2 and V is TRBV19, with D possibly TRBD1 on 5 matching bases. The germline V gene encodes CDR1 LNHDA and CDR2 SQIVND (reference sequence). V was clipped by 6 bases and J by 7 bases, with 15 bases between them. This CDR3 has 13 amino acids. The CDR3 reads CASSPEWGFGYTF. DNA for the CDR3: TGTGCCAGTAGCCCGGAGTGGGGGTTTGGCTACACCTTC.

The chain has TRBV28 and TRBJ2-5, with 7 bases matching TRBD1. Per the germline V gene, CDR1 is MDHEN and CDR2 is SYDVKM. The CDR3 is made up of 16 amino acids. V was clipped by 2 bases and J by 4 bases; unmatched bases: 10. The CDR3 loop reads CASSLELGGAGETQYF. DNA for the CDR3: TGTGCCAGCAGTTTAGAGTTAGGGGGCGCAGGAGAGACCCAGTACTTC.

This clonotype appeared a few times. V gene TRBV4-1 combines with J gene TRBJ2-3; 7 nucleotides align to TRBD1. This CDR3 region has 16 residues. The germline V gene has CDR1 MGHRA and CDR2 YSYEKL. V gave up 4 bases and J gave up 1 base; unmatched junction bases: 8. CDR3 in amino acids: CASSPGQGVGTDTQYF. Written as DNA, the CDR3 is TGCGCCAGCAGCCCTGGTCAGGGGGTTGGCACAGATACGCAGTATTTT.

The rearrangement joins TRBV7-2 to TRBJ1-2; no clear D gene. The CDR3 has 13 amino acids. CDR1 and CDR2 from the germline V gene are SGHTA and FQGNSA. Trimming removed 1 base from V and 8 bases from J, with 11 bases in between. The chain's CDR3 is CASSLGWPRGYTF. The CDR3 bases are TGTGCCAGCAGCTTAGGGTGGCCGCGAGGCTACACCTTC.

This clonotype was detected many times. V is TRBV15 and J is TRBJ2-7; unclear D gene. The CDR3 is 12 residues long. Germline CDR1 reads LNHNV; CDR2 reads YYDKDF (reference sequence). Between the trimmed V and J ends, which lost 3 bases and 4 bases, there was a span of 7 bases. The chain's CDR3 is CATSRTGYEQYF. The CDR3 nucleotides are TGTGCCACCAGCAGGACTGGTTACGAGCAGTACTTC.

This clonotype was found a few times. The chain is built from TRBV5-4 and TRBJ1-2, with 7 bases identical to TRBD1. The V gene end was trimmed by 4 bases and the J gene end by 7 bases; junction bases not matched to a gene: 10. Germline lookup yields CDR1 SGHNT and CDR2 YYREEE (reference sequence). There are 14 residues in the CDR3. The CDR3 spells CASSRDRERSGYTF. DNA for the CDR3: TGTGCCAGCAGCCGTGACAGGGAAAGGTCTGGCTACACCTTC.

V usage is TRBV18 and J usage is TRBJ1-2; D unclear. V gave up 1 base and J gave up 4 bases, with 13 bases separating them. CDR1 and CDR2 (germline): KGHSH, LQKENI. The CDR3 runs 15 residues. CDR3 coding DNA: TGTGCCAGCTCACCACTCCTGCTGGGGAGCTATGGCTACACCTTC. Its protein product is CASSPLLLGSYGYTF.

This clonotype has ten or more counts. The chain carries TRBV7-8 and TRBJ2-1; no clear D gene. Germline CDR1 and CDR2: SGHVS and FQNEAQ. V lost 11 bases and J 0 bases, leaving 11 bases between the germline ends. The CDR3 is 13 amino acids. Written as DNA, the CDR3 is TGTGCCTGGGCTGAGGACTCCTACAATGAGCAGTTCTTC. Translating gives CAWAEDSYNEQFF.

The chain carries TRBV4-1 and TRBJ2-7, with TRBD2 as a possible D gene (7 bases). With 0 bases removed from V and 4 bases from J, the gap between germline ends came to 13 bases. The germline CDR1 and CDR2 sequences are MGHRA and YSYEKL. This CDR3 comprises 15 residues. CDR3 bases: TGCGCCAGCAGCCAAGATGGGGGGGCAGTTTACGAGCAGTACTTC. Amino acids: CASSQDGGAVYEQYF.

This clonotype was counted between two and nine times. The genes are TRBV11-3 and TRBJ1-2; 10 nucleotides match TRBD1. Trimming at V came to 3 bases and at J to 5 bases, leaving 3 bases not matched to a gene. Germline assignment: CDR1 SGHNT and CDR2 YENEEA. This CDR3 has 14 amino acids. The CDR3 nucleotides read TGTGCCAGCAGCTTCGGGACAGGGGATTATGGCTACACCTTC. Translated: CASSFGTGDYGYTF.

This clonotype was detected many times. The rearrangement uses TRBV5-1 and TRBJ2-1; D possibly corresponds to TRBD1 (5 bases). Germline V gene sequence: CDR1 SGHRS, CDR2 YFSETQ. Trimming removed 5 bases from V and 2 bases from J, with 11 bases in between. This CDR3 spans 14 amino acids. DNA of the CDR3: TGCGCCAGCAGACGCGACAGAGCCTACAATGAGCAGTTCTTC. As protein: CASRRDRAYNEQFF.